The 7 T cell receptor beta chains given below trace back to one sample, sequenced in a study of blood T cell repertoires in COVID-19. Produced via immunoSEQ multiplex PCR; TCRdb's table is partial and in-frame only. Of roughly 170,000 clones listed, 75% to 80% are singletons. Sequencing input: peripheral blood. These receptors came from a woman in her 70s with acute or convalescent COVID-19.

The CDR3 loop reads CASSMGTGAYEQFF. For the CDR3, the DNA is TGTGCCAGTAGTATGGGGACAGGGGCCTATGAGCAGTTCTTC. This sequence joins TRBV19 and TRBJ2-1; 10 bases are shared with TRBD1. The CDR3 consists of 14 residues. Germline CDR1 reads LNHDA; CDR2 reads SQIVND (reference sequence). V lost 3 bases, J lost 8 bases, and 4 bases stayed unmatched.

The chain carries TRBV7-9 and TRBJ1-5; TRBD1 matches 7 bases. Per the germline V gene, CDR1 is SEHNR and CDR2 is FQNEAQ (reference sequence). Trimming cost V 4 bases and J 0 bases; bases outside gene matches: 3. The CDR3 extends over 15 amino acids. For the CDR3, the DNA is TGTGCCAGCAGCTCGACAGGGTATAGCAATCAGCCCCAGCATTTT. Amino acids: CASSSTGYSNQPQHF.

This sequence joins TRBV6-2 or TRBV6-3 and TRBJ2-2; 10 positions agree with TRBD2. The CDR3 runs 17 residues. Germline values: CDR1 MNHEY, CDR2 SVGEGT. The V gene end was trimmed by 2 bases and the J gene end by 2 bases; junction bases not matched to a gene: 5. The CDR3 bases are TGTGCCAGCAGTTACGGGGGACTAGCGCCTAACACCGGGGAGCTGTTTTTT. Translation: CASSYGGLAPNTGELFF.

The chain combines TRBV9 with TRBJ2-1, with TRBD2 as a possible D gene (6 bases). The V gene lost 2 bases and the J gene lost 0 bases, with 27 bases spanning the gap. The germline V gene has CDR1 SGDLS and CDR2 YYNGEE. The CDR3 extends over 21 amino acids. The CDR3 DNA follows: TGTGCCAGCAGCGTTGGTCCGGGGCTAGCGACCTTGGGGAGCTCCTACAATGAGCAGTTCTTC. It is translated as CASSVGPGLATLGSSYNEQFF.

This chain uses TRBV19 with TRBJ1-2; 7 bases match TRBD1. The V and J ends lost 3 bases and 6 bases, in that order; junction bases with no gene match: 4. The CDR3 consists of 13 residues. The germline V gene encodes CDR1 LNHDA and CDR2 SQIVND (reference sequence). The CDR3 sequence: CASSMQGGHGYTF. Written as DNA, the CDR3 is TGTGCCAGTAGTATGCAAGGGGGCCATGGCTACACCTTC.

The V and J genes are TRBV6-1 and TRBJ1-1, with 9 bases fitting TRBD1. The CDR3 sequence is 15 residues long. V dropped 0 bases and J dropped 5; count of bases not matched to a gene: 4. Looked up from germline, CDR1 is MNHNS and CDR2 is SASEGT. The CDR3 is CASSEAQGARTEAFF. The CDR3 DNA is TGTGCCAGCAGTGAAGCACAGGGGGCGCGGACTGAAGCTTTCTTT.

V usage is TRBV9 and J usage is TRBJ2-1, with 7 nucleotides matching TRBD2. Germline loops: CDR1 SGDLS, CDR2 YYNGEE. Trimming removed 3 bases from V and 2 bases from J; junction bases left unmatched: 5. CDR3 length: 15 residues. The CDR3 loop is CASSAQAGPYNEQFF. The CDR3 nucleotides are TGTGCCAGCAGCGCCCAAGCGGGGCCCTACAATGAGCAGTTCTTC.